This T cell receptor beta chain was recorded in a study of T cell changes during pregnancy in multiple sclerosis. The assay was immunoSEQ multiplex PCR, and TCRdb's table has in-frame clones only and misses some. Among 55,000 to 65,000 clones listed, around 94% were seen once. The CDR3 consists of 16 residues. V was clipped by 1 base and J by 6 bases, with 18 bases between them. CDR1 and CDR2 (germline): MNHEY, SMNVEV (reference sequence). The chain couples TRBV27 to TRBJ1-2; tentatively, D is TRBD1 (6 bases). The TCR was taken from a female donor with multiple sclerosis, enrolled in a pregnancy study. The source was CD8+ T cells from peripheral blood mononuclear cells, collected in the third trimester of pregnancy. The CDR3 coding sequence is TGTGCCAGCAGTTTATTTGGGGGCAGGGGCGTAGATGGCTACACCTTC. Amino acids: CASSLFGGRGVDGYTF.